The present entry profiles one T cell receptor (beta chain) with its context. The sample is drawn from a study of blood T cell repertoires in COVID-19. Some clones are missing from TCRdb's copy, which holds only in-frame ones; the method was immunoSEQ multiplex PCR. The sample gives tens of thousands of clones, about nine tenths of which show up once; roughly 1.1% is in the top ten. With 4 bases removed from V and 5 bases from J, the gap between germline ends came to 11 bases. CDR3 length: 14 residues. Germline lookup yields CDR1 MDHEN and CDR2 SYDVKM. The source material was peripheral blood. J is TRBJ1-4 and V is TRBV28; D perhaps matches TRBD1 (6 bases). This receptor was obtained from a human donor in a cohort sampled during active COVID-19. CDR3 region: CASSSPTGNEKLFF. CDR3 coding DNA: TGTGCCAGCAGTTCACCGACAGGAAATGAAAAACTGTTTTTT.